This TCR beta chain was retrieved from a study of cytomegalovirus exposure and HLA in healthy donors. The CDR3 sequence is 15 residues long. CDR1 is SGDLS, CDR2 YYNGEE, per germline. V lost 4 bases, J lost 0 bases, and 13 bases lay in between. Use of 60 Vbeta and 13 Jbeta primers characterized the PCR. Clones were sequenced by immunoSEQ multiplex PCR, and TCRdb holds only the in-frame ones, with some missing. The sample records roughly 120,000 clones, 81% being singletons. This sequence originates from a woman aged 25 to 39 in good health and CMV-seronegative. Sequencing was carried out using PBMCs. The chain employs TRBV9 and TRBJ1-2, with D perhaps TRBD1 (6 bases). CDR3: CASSRRDKTNYGYTF. DNA of the CDR3: TGTGCCAGCAGCCGACGGGACAAGACTAACTATGGCTACACCTTC.